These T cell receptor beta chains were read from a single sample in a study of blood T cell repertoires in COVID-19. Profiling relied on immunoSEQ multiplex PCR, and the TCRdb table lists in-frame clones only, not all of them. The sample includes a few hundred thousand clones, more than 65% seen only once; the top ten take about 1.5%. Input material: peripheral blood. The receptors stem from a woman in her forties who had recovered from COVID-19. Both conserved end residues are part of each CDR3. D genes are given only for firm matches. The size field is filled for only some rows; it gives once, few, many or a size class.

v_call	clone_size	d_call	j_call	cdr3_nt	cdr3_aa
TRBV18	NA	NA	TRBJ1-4	TGTGCCAGCTCACCGGGGCTTCCCGGGGGGACTAATGAAAAACTGTTTTTT	CASSPGLPGGTNEKLFF
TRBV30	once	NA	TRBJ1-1	TGTGCCTGGAGTAAATACAGCAATTTGAACACTGAAGCTTTCTTT	CAWSKYSNLNTEAFF
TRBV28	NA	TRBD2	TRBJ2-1	TGTGCCAGCAGGTTCATAAGACTAGCGGGGAACAATGAGCAGTTCTTC	CASRFIRLAGNNEQFF
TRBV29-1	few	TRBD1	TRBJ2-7	TGCAGCGTTGAAGGTACAGGGGGCACGTCCGAGCAGTACTTC	CSVEGTGGTSEQYF
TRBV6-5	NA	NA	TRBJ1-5	TGTGCCAGCAATTTCGGCGGGGGGCCCCAGCATTTT	CASNFGGGPQHF
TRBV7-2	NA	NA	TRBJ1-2	TGTGCCAGCAGCTTAGTCGGAGGGATCTATGGCTACACCTTC	CASSLVGGIYGYTF
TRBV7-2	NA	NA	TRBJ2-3	TGTGCCAGCAGCCTTAGACTCAGCACAGATACGCAGTATTTT	CASSLRLSTDTQYF
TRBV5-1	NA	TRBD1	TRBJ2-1	TGCGCCAGCAGCTCAACAGGGGGCTTGTGGAATGAGCAGTTCTTC	CASSSTGGLWNEQFF
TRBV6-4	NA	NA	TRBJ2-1	TGTGCCAGCAGTCGGGGGAGTGAGCAGTTCTTC	CASSRGSEQFF
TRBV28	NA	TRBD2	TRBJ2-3	TGTGCCAGCATAGGCGCGGGGGGACCAGATACGCAGTATTTT	CASIGAGGPDTQYF
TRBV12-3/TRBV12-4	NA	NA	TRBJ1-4	TGTGCCAGCAGGTACAGGTATAATGAAAAACTGTTTTTT	CASRYRYNEKLFF
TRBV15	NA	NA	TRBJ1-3	TGTGCCACCAGCAGAGACAAACTCCCAGGAAACACCATATATTTT	CATSRDKLPGNTIYF
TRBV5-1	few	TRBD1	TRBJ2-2	TGCGCCAGCAGCTTGGAGGGACAGGGTGGCACCGGGGAGCTGTTTTTT	CASSLEGQGGTGELFF
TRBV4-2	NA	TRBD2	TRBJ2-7	TGTGCCAGCAGCCAAGTTGGCGGGGGGGCCTACGAGCAGTACTTC	CASSQVGGGAYEQYF
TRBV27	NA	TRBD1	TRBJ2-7	TGTGCCAGCAGTCCCGGGGACAGACCAGCTAACTGGCAGTACTTC	CASSPGDRPANWQYF
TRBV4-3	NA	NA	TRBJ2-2	TGCGCCAGCAGCCAAGACGCTCTACTCACCGGGGAGCTGTTTTTT	CASSQDALLTGELFF
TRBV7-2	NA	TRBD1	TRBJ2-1	TGTGCCAGCAGCTCGGCGGGAAGAACAGGGGGTGAGCAGTTCTTC	CASSSAGRTGGEQFF
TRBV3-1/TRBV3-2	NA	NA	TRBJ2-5	TGTGCCAGCAGCCAAGGAGCAGGGATGTACTTC	CASSQGAGMYF
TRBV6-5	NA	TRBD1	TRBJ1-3	TGTGCCAGCAGGACAGGGGCCCCTGGAAACACCATATATTTT	CASRTGAPGNTIYF
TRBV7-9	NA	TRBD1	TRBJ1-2	TGTGCCGGGGAGGCGCAGGGGGTACTGTACTATGGCTACACCTTC	CAGEAQGVLYYGYTF
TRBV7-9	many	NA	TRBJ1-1	TGTGCCAGCAGCTTATGGCAGAACACTGAAGCTTTCTTT	CASSLWQNTEAFF
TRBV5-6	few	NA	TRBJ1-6	TGTGCCAGCAGCTGGCGGGGCAGCTCCTATAATTCACCCCTCCACTTT	CASSWRGSSYNSPLHF
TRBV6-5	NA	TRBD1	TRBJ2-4	TGTGCCAGCACCGATTCTACAGGGGGTGGCATTCAGTACTTC	CASTDSTGGGIQYF
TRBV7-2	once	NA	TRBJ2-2	TGTGCCAGCAGCGCTCATAGGGGGGGACCGCTGACCACCGGGGAGCTGTTTTTT	CASSAHRGGPLTTGELFF
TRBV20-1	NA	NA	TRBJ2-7	TGCAGTGCTAGTTCAGGCCGCGAGCAGTACTTC	CSASSGREQYF
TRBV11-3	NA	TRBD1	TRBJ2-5	TGTGCCAGCAGCTTAGCGGGGACAGGGGAGACCCAGTACTTC	CASSLAGTGETQYF
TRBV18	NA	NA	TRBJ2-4	TGTGCCAGCTCACCACCGTGGCCAGACAAAAACATTCAGTACTTC	CASSPPWPDKNIQYF
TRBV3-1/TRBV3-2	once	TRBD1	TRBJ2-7	TGTGCCAGCAGCCAAGATCAGCGACAGGGCTCTGACGAGCAGTACTTC	CASSQDQRQGSDEQYF
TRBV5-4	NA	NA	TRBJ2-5	TGTGCCAGCAGTTTAACAGGGACTAAAGAGACCCAGTACTTC	CASSLTGTKETQYF
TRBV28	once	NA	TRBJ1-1	TGTGCCAGCAGTCAATACCGGAGGGACACTGAAGCTTTCTTT	CASSQYRRDTEAFF
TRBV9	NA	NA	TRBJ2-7	TGTGCCAGCAGCGTAGGGTCCGGGTTTGGCGAGCAGTACTTC	CASSVGSGFGEQYF
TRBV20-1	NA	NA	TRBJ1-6	TGCAGTGCTAGTTCGAGGAATTCACCCCTCCACTTT	CSASSRNSPLHF
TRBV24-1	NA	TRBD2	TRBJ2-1	TGTGCCACCAGTGATTTTAGTCTAGCGGGGGGCCCCAATGAGCAGTTCTTC	CATSDFSLAGGPNEQFF
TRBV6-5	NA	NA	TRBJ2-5	TGTGCCACCATGGAAGGAGGGAAAGAGACCCAGTACTTC	CATMEGGKETQYF
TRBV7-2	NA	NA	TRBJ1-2	TGTGCCAGCAGCGACCACAGTGGCTACACCTTC	CASSDHSGYTF
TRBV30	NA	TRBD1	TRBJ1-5	TGTGCCTGTACACCCGGGACAGGCAATCAGCCCCAGCATTTT	CACTPGTGNQPQHF
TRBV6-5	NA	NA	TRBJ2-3	TGTGCCAGCAGTCCGGACTTGGGGACAGATACGCAGTATTTT	CASSPDLGTDTQYF
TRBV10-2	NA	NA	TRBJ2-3	TGCGCCAGCACCCTAAGCGGGCTTAGCACAGATACGCAGTATTTT	CASTLSGLSTDTQYF